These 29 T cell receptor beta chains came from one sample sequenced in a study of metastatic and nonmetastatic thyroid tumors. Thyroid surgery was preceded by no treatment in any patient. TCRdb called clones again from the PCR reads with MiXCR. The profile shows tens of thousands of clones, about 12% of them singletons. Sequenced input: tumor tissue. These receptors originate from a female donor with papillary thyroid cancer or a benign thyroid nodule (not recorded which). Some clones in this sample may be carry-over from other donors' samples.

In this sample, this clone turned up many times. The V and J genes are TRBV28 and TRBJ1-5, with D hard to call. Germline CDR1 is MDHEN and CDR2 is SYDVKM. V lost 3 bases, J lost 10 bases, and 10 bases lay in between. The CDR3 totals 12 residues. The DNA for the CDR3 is TGTGCCAGCAGTTTTCAGTCGGAACCCCAGCATTTT. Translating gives CASSFQSEPQHF.

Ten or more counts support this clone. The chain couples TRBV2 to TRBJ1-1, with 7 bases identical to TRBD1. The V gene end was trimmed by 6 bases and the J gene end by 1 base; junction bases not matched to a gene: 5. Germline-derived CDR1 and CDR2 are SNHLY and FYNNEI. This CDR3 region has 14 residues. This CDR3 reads CASSYRDRNTEAFF. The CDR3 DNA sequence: TGTGCCAGCAGCTACCGGGACAGGAACACTGAAGCTTTCTTT.

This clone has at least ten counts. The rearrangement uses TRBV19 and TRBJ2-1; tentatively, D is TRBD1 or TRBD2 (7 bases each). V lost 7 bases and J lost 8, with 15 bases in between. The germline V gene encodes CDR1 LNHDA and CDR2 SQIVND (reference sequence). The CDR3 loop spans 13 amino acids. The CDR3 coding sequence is TGTGCCAGTACCCAGGGGGGGGGGGATGAGCAGTTCTTC. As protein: CASTQGGGDEQFF.

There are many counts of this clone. The CDR3 loop reads CASTSSGYGYTF. The CDR3 nucleotides are TGTGCCAGCACCTCAAGTGGGTATGGCTACACCTTC. The chain links TRBV7-6 to TRBJ1-2; no reliable D call. Trimming removed 7 bases from V and 5 bases from J, with 11 bases in between. Germline V gene data show CDR1 as SGHVS and CDR2 as FNYEAQ. This CDR3 region has 12 residues. The full variable domain, completed using reference TRBV7-6 and TRBJ1-2, is GAGVSQSPRYKVTKRGQDVALRCDPISGHVSLYWYRQALGQGPEFLTYFNYEAQQDKSGLPNDRFSAERPEGSISTLTIQRTEQRDSAMYRCASTSSGYGYTFGSGTRLTVV.

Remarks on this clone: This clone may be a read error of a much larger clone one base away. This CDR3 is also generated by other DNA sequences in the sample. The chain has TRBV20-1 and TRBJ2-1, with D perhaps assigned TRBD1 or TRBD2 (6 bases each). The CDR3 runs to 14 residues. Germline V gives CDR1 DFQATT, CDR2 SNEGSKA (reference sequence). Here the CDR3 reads CSARRGDTYNEQFF. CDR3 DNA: TGCAGTGCTAGACGCGGGGACACCTACAACGAGCAGTTCTTC.

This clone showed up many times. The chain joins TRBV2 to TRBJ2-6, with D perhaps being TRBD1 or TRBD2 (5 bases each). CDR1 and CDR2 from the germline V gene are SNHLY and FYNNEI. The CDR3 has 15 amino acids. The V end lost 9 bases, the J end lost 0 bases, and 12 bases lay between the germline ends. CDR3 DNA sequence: TGTGCCAGGACGGGGCGGAACTCTGGGGCCAACGTCCTGACTTTC. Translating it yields CARTGRNSGANVLTF.

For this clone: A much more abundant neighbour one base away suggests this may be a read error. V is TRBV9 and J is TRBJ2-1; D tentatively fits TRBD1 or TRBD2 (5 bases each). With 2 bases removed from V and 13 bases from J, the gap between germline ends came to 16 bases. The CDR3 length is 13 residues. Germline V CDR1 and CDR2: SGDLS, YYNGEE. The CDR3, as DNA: TGTGCCAGCAGCGTGACCTCGGGGCTTAGACAGTTCTTC. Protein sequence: CASSVTSGLRQFF.

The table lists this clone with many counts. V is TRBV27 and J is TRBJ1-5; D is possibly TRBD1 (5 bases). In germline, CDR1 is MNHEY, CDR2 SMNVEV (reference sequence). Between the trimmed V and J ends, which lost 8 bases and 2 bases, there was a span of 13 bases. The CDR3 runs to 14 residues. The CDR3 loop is CASYPGYGNQPQHF. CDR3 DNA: TGTGCCAGCTACCCAGGGTATGGCAATCAGCCCCAGCATTTT.

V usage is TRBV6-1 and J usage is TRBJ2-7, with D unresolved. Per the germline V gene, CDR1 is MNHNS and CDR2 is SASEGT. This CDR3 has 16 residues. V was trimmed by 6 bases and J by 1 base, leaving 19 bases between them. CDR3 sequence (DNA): TGTGCCAGCAGGTGCCCGTATGAGGCGCTGTCCTACGAGCAGTACTTC. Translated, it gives CASRCPYEALSYEQYF.

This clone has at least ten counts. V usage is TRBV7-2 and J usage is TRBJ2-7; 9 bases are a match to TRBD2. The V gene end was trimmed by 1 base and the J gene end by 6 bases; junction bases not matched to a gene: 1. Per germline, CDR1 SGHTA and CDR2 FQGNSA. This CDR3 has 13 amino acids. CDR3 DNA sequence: TGTGCCAGCAGCTTAGGCGGGAGGGGCGAGCAGTACTTC. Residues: CASSLGGRGEQYF.

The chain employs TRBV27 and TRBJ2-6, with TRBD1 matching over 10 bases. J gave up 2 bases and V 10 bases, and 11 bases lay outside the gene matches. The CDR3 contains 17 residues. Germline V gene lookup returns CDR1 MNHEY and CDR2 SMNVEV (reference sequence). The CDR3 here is CATSPGQGKTGANVLTF. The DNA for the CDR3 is TGTGCCACCTCACCGGGACAGGGGAAGACTGGGGCCAACGTCCTGACTTTC. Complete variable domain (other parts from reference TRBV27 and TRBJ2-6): EAQVTQNPRYLITVTGKKLTVTCSQNMNHEYMSWYRQDPGLGLRQIYYSMNVEVTDKGDVPEGYKVSRKEKRNFPLILESPSPNQTSLYFCATSPGQGKTGANVLTFGAGSRLTVL.

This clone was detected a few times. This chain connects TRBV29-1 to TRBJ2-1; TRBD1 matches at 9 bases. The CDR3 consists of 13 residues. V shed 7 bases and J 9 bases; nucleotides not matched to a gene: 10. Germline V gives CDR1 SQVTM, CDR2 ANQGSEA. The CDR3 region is CSGYGTGIGEQFF. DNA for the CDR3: TGCAGCGGATATGGGACAGGGATAGGTGAGCAGTTCTTC.

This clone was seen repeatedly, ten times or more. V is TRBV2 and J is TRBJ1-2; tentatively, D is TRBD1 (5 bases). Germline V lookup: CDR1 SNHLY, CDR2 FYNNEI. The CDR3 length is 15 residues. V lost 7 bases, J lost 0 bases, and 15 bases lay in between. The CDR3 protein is CASTRTGAANYGYTF. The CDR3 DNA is TGTGCCAGCACCCGTACCGGGGCAGCTAACTATGGCTACACCTTC.

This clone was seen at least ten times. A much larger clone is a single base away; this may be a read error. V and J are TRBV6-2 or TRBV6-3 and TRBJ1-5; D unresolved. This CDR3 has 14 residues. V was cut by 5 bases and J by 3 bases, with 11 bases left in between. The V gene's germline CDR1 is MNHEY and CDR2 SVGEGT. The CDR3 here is CASSPWGINQPQHF. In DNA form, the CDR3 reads TGTGCCAGCAGTCCCTGGGGTATCAATCAGCCCCAGCATTTT.

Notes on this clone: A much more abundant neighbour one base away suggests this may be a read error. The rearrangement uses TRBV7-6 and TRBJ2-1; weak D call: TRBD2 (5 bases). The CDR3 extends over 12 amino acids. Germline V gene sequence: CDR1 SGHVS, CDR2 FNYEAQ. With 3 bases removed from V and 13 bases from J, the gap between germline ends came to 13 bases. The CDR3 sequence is CASSFSGLDQFF. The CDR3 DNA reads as TGTGCCAGCAGCTTCTCCGGACTCGATCAGTTCTTC. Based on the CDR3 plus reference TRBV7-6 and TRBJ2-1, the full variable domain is GAGVSQSPRYKVTKRGQDVALRCDPISGHVSLYWYRQALGQGPEFLTYFNYEAQQDKSGLPNDRFSAERPEGSISTLTIQRTEQRDSAMYRCASSFSGLDQFFGPGTRLTVL.

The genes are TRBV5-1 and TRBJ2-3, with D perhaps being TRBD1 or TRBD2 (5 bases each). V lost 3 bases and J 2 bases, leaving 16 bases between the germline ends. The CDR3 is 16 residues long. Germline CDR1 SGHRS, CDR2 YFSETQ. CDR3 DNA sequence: TGCGCCAGCAGCTCCAGTTTGGGGACGTCCACAGATACGCAGTATTTT. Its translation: CASSSSLGTSTDTQYF.

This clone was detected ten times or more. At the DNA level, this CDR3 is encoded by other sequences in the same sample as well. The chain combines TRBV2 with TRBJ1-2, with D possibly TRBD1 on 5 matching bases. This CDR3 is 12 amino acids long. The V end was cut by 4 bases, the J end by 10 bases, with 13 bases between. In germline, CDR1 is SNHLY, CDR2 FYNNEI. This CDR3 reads CASSAQGSDYTF. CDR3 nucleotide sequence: TGTGCCAGCAGTGCTCAGGGTTCGGACTACACCTTC.

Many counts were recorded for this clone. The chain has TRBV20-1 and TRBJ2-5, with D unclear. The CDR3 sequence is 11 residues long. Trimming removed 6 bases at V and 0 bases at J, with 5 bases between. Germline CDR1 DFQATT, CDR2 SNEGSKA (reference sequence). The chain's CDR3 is CSASHQETQYF. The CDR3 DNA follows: TGCAGTGCATCCCACCAAGAGACCCAGTACTTC.

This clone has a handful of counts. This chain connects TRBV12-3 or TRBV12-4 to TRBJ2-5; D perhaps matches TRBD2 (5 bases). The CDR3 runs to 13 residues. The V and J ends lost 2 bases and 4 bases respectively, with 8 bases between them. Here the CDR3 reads CASSLWESETQYF. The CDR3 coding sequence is TGTGCCAGCAGTTTATGGGAGTCAGAGACCCAGTACTTC.

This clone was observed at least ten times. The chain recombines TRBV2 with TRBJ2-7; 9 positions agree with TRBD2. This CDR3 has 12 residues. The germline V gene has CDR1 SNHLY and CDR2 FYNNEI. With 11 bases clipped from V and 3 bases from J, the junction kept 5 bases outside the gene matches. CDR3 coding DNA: TGTGCCGGTGGACTAGCGAGCTACGAGCAGTACTTC. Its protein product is CAGGLASYEQYF.

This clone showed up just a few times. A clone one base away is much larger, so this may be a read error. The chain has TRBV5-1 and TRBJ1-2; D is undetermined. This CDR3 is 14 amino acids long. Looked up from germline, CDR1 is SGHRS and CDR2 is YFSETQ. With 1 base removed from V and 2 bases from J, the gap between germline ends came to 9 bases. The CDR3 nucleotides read TGCGCCAGCAGCTTGAGTTACCTCAACTATGGCTACACCTTC. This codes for CASSLSYLNYGYTF.

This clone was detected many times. Here the CDR3 DNA reads TGTGCCAGCAGGCCTGGACACAGTTTTAATGGCTACACCTTC. Encoded protein: CASRPGHSFNGYTF. The V and J genes are TRBV5-4 and TRBJ1-2, with D tentatively TRBD1 (5 bases). From germline, CDR1 is SGHNT and CDR2 YYREEE (reference sequence). V was trimmed by 5 bases and J by 6 bases, leaving 17 bases between them. The CDR3 length is 14 residues.

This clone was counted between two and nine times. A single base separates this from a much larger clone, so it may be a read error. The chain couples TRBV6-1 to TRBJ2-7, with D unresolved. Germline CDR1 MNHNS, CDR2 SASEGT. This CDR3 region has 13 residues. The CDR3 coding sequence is TGTGCCAGCAGTGGGCAGCCGTCCTACGAGCAGTGCTTC. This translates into CASSGQPSYEQCF.

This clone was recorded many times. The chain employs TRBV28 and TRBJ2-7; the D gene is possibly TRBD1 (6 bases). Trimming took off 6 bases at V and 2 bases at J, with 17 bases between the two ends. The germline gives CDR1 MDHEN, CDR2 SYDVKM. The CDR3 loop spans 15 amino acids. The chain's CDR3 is CASRESDRRTYEQYF. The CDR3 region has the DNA TGTGCCAGCAGGGAATCAGACAGGCGTACCTACGAGCAGTACTTC.

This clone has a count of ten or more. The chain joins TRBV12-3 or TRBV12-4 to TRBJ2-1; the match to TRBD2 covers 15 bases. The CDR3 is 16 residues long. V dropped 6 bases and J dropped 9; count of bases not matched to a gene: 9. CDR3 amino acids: CASSNRGTSGRIEQFF. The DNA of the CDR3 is TGTGCCAGCAGCAACCGTGGGACTAGCGGGAGGATTGAGCAGTTCTTC.

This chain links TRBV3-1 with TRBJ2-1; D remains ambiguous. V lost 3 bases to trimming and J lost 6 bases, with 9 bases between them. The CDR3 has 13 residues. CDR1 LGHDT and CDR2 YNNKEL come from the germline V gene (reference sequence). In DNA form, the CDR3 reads TGTGCCAGCAGCCACGGTAGCCCCAATGAGCAGTTCTTC. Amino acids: CASSHGSPNEQFF.

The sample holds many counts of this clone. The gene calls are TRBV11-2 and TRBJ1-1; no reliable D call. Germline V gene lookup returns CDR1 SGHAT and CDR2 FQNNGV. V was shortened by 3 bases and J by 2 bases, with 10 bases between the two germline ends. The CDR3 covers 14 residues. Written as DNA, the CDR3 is TGTGCCAGCAGCTTTCGGCGCTATAACACTGAAGCTTTCTTT. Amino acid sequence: CASSFRRYNTEAFF.

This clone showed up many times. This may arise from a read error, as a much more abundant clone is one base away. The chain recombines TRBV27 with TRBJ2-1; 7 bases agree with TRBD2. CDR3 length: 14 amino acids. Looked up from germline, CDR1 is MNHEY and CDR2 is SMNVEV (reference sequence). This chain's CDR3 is CASSLAGEYNERFF. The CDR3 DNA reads TGTGCCAGCAGTTTAGCGGGAGAGTACAATGAGCGGTTCTTC.

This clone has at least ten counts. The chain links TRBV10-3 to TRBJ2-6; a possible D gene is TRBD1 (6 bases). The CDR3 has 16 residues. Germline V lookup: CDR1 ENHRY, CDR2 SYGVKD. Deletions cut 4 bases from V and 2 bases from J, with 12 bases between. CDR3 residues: CAISGTGFTGANVLTF. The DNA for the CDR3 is TGTGCCATCAGTGGAACAGGGTTCACTGGGGCCAACGTCCTGACTTTC.